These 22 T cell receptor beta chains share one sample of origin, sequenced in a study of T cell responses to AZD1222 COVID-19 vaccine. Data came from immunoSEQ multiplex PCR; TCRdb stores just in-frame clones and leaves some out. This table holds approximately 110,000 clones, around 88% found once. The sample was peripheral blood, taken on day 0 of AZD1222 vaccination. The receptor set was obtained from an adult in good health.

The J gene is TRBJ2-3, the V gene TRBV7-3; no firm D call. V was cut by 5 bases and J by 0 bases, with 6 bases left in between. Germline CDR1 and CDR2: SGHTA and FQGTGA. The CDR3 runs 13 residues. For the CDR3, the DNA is TGTGCCAGCAGCGCAACTAGCACAGATACGCAGTATTTT. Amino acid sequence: CASSATSTDTQYF.

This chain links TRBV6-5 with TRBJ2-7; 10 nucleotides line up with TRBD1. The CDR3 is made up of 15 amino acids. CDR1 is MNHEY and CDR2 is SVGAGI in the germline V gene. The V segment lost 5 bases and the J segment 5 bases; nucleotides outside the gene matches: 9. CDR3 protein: CASSPTGTGAHEQYF. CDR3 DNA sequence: TGTGCCAGCAGTCCCACCGGGACAGGGGCCCACGAGCAGTACTTC.

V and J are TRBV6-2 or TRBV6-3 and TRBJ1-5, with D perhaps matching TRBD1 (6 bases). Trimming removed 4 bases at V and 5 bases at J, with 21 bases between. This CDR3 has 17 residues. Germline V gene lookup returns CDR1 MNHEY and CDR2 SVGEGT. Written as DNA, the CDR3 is TGTGCCAGCAGTTCGGGACGTCGGGGGCCGTTATATCAGCCCCAGCATTTT. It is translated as CASSSGRRGPLYQPQHF.

The CDR3 bases are TGTGCCAGTAGTATCGGGAGTGGTTTGACTGAAGCTTTCTTT. Its protein product is CASSIGSGLTEAFF. This sequence joins TRBV19 and TRBJ1-1; D call uncertain. Per the germline V gene, CDR1 is LNHDA and CDR2 is SQIVND (reference sequence). V dropped 3 bases and J dropped 5 bases, with 13 bases sitting between them. The CDR3 sequence is 14 residues long.

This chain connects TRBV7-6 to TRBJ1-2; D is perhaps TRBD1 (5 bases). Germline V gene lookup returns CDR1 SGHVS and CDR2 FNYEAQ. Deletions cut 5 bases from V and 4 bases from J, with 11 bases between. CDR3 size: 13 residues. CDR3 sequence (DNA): TGTGCCAGCAGCGCTGGGGACGGCTATGGCTACACCTTC. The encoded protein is CASSAGDGYGYTF.

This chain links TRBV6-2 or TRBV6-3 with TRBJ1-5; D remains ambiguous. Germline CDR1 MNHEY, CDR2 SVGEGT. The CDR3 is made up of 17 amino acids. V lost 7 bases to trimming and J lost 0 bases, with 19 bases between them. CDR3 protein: CASTPTRTWYSNQPQHF. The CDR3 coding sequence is TGTGCCAGCACCCCTACCCGGACGTGGTATAGCAATCAGCCCCAGCATTTT.

Here the CDR3 DNA reads TGTGCCAGCTCACCCCCTCAAGGGACACAAAATGGCTACACCTTC. Translated: CASSPPQGTQNGYTF. The V and J genes are TRBV18 and TRBJ1-2; TRBD1 might be the D (6 bases). V gave up 3 bases and J gave up 6 bases, with 17 bases separating them. Per the germline V gene, CDR1 is KGHSH and CDR2 is LQKENI. CDR3 size: 15 residues.

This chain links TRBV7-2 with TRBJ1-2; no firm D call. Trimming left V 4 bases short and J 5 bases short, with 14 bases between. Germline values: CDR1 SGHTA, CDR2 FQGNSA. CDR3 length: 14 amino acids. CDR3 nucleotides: TGTGCCAGCAGCTCACCGATTGGAGGTTATGGCTACACCTTC. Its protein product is CASSSPIGGYGYTF.

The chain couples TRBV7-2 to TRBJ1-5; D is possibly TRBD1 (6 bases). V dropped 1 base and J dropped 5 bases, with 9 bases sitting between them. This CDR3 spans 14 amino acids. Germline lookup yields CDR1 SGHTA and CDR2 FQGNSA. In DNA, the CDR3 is TGTGCCAGCAGCTTAGTGGCAGGGGATCAGCCCCAGCATTTT. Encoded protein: CASSLVAGDQPQHF.

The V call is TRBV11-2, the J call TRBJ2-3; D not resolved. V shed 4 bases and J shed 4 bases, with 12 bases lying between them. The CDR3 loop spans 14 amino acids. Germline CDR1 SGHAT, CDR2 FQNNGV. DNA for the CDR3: TGTGCCAGCAGCTCTTATGACCCGTCAGATACGCAGTATTTT. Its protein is CASSSYDPSDTQYF. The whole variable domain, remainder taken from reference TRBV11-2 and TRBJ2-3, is EAGVAQSPRYKIIEKRQSVAFWCNPISGHATLYWYQQILGQGPKLLIQFQNNGVVDDSQLPKDRFSAERLKGVDSTLKIQPAKLEDSAVYLCASSSYDPSDTQYFGPGTRLTVL.

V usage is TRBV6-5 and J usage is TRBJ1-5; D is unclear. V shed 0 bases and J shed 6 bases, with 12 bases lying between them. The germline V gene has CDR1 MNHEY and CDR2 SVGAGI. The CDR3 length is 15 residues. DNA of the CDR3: TGTGCCAGCAGTTACTCAATAGGGTCGAGTCAGCCCCAGCATTTT. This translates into CASSYSIGSSQPQHF.

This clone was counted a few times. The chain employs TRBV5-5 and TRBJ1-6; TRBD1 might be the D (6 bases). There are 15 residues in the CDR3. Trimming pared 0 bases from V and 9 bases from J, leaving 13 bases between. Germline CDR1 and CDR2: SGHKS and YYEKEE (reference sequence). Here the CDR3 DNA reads TGTGCCAGCAGCTTGGGGCAGGGGACCGGTTCACCCCTCCACTTT. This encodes CASSLGQGTGSPLHF.

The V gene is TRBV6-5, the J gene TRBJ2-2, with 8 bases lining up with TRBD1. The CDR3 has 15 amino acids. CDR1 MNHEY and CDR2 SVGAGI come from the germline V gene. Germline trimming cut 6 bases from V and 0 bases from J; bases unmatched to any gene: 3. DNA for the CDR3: TGTGCCAGCAGCGGACAGGGCGCGAACACCGGGGAGCTGTTTTTT. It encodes CASSGQGANTGELFF.

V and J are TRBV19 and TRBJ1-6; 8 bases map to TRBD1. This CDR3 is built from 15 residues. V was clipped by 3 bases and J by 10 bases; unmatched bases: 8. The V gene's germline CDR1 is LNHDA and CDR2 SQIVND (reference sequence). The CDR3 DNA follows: TGTGCCAGTAGTATCGGGGACAGGCTTTTGTCACCCCTCCACTTT. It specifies CASSIGDRLLSPLHF.

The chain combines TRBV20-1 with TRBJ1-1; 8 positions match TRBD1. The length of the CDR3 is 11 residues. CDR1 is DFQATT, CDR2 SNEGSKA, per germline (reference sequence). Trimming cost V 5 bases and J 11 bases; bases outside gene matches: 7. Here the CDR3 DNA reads TGCAGTGCTCCGGACAGGGTGAGGGCTTTCTTT. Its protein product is CSAPDRVRAFF.

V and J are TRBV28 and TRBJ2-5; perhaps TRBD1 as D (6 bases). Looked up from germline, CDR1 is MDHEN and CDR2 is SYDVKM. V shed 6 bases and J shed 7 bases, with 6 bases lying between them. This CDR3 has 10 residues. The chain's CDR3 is CASSRGTQYF. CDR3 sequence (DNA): TGTGCCAGCAGCAGGGGGACCCAGTACTTC.

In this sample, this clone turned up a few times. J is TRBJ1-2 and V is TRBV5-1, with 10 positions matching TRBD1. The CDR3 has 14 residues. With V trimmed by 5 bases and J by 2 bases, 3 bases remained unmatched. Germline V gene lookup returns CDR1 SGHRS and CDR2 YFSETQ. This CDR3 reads CASSQGQGNYGYTF. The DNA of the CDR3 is TGCGCCAGCAGTCAGGGACAGGGGAACTATGGCTACACCTTC.

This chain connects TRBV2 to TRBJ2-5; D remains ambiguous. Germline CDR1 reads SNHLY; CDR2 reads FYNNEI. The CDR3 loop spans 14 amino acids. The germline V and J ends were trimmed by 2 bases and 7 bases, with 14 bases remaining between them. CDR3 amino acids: CASSEPSTYGTQYF. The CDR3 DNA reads TGTGCCAGCAGTGAACCCTCCACCTACGGGACCCAGTACTTC.

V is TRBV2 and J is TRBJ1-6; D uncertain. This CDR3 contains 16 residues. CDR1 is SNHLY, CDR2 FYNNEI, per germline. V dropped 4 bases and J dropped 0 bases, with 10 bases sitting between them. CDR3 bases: TGTGCCAGCAGTGGGGCAGGCCTCTCCTATAATTCACCCCTCCACTTT. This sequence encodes CASSGAGLSYNSPLHF.

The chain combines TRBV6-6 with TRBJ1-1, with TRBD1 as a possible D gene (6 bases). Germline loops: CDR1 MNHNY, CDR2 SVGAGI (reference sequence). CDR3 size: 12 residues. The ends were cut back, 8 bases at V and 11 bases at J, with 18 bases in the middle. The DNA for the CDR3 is TGTGCCAGCGATCGCAGGGGTATGGCGGCTTTCTTT. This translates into CASDRRGMAAFF.

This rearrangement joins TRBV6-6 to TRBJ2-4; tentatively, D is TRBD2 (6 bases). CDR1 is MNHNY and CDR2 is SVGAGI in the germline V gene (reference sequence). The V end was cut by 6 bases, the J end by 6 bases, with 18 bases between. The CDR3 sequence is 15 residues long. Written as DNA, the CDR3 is TGTGCCAGCAGCCTCATCGTCGGGAGTCTAAACATTCAGTACTTC. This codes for CASSLIVGSLNIQYF.

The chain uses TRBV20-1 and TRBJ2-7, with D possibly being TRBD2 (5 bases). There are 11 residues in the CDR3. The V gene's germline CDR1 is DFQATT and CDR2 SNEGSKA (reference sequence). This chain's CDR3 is CSVEGTYEQYF. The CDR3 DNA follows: TGCAGCGTCGAGGGTACTTACGAGCAGTACTTC.